These 14 T cell receptor beta chains share one sample of origin, sequenced in a study of circulating CD8 cells and anti-PD-1 response in melanoma. Live CD3+CD8+TCRalphabeta+ cells were sorted into four subsets by PD-1 and/or TIGIT. Each library started from roughly 15 ng of total RNA using the QIAseq Immune Repertoire TCR panel. TCRdb independently ran MiXCR on the reads; one entry per CDR3 protein. Of about 360 distinct CDR3 sequences in the sample, roughly an eighth were seen once. Specimen: CD8+ T cells from PBMCs, collected at baseline or after one month of anti-PD-1 therapy (not recorded which). The receptors originated from a human donor with melanoma.

The rearrangement joins TRBV25-1 to TRBJ2-3, with no clear D. Germline V gene data show CDR1 as MGHDK and CDR2 as SYGVNS. V was pared by 1 base and J by 7 bases, with 3 bases between. The CDR3 totals 11 residues. The CDR3 DNA reads as TGTGCCAGCAGTGAATCGTATACGCAGTATTTT. Protein: CASSESYTQYF. Using reference TRBV25-1 and TRBJ2-3 for the parts outside the CDR3, the full variable domain is EADIYQTPRYLVIGTGKKITLECSQTMGHDKMYWYQQDPGMELHLIHYSYGVNSTEKGDLSSESTVSRIRTEHFPLTLESARPSHTSQYLCASSESYTQYFGPGTRLTVL.

With regard to this clonotype: This sequence may be a read error, since a much larger clone differs from it by one base. For the CDR3, the DNA is TGTGCCAGCTCACTTAGGGGTGGTAACCATCAGCCCCAGCATTTT. Amino acid sequence: CASSLRGGNHQPQHF. The chain joins TRBV18 to TRBJ1-5; D possibly corresponds to TRBD1 (5 bases). CDR3 length equals 15 residues. V lost 4 bases and J lost 5, with 15 bases in between. The germline V gene encodes CDR1 KGHSH and CDR2 LQKENI. Based on the CDR3 plus reference TRBV18 and TRBJ1-5, the full variable domain is NAGVMQNPRHLVRRRGQEARLRCSPMKGHSHVYWYRQLPEEGLKFMVYLQKENIIDESGMPKERFSAEFPKEGPSILRIQQVVRGDSAAYFCASSLRGGNHQPQHFGDGTRLSIL.

Judged by abundance, this clonotype is large (0.1 to 1%). The chain uses TRBV2 and TRBJ2-1; TRBD2 matches at 8 bases. This CDR3 is 13 amino acids long. Germline V gene data show CDR1 as SNHLY and CDR2 as FYNNEI. V lost 8 bases, J lost 6 bases, and 6 bases stayed unmatched. The DNA of the CDR3 is TGTGCCAGCCCGGGACTAGTGGCCAATGAGCAGTTCTTC. Translating gives CASPGLVANEQFF.

This clonotype is labeled as large. The chain recombines TRBV27 with TRBJ2-5; 12 bases map to TRBD2. Looked up from germline, CDR1 is MNHEY and CDR2 is SMNVEV (reference sequence). The CDR3 totals 16 residues. J lost 4 bases, V lost 5 bases, and 8 bases had no gene match. CDR3 coding DNA: TGTGCCAGCAGTGAGGGACTAGCGGGTCTGTTAGAGACCCAGTACTTC. The encoded protein is CASSEGLAGLLETQYF.

The table lists this clonotype with a count of one. The J gene is TRBJ1-5, the V gene TRBV28; a weak D match, TRBD1 (6 bases). Between the trimmed V and J ends, which lost 2 bases and 8 bases, there was a span of 13 bases. Germline-derived CDR1 and CDR2 are MDHEN and SYDVKM. This CDR3 has 14 residues. CDR3 nucleotides: TGTGCCAGCAGTTTAGAGGGGGGTCTGGAGCCCCAGCATTTT. Its protein is CASSLEGGLEPQHF. The full variable domain, with the rest looked up from reference TRBV28 and TRBJ1-5, is DVKVTQSSRYLVKRTGEKVFLECVQDMDHENMFWYRQDPGLGLRLIYFSYDVKMKEKGDIPEGYSVSREKKERFSLILESASTNQTSMYLCASSLEGGLEPQHFGDGTRLSIL.

Judged by abundance, this clonotype is hyperexpanded (1% or more). The chain couples TRBV11-2 to TRBJ2-2, with D possibly TRBD2 on 6 matching bases. Trimming cost V 5 bases and J 4 bases, with 14 bases left between them. Germline assignment: CDR1 SGHAT and CDR2 FQNNGV. The CDR3 consists of 15 residues. CDR3 DNA sequence: TGTGCCAGCAGCCGGCTAGCGAGAGGCACCGGGGAGCTGTTTTTT. Amino acid sequence: CASSRLARGTGELFF.

This clonotype is medium-sized (0.01 to 0.1%) by share. The V and J genes are TRBV27 and TRBJ2-5; the match to TRBD2 covers 8 bases. The CDR3 sequence is 15 residues long. The V gene end was trimmed by 4 bases and the J gene end by 7 bases; junction bases not matched to a gene: 11. Germline CDR1 and CDR2: MNHEY and SMNVEV (reference sequence). The CDR3 DNA reads as TGTGCCAGCAGTTCGACTCCGGGGGGGTTTGTGACCCAGTACTTC. This encodes CASSSTPGGFVTQYF.

By its share, this clonotype is medium-sized. This chain uses TRBV28 with TRBJ2-5; no reliable D call. This CDR3 contains 18 residues. V was pared by 4 bases and J by 3 bases, with 24 bases between. CDR1 MDHEN and CDR2 SYDVKM come from the germline V gene. In DNA, the CDR3 is TGTGCCAGCAGTTCCTACCAAGGACGGAAGCCGCTTGAAGAGACCCAGTACTTC. Its protein product is CASSSYQGRKPLEETQYF.

This clonotype was seen only a few times. V and J are TRBV28 and TRBJ2-5, with D uncertain. Germline assignment: CDR1 MDHEN and CDR2 SYDVKM. The CDR3 runs to 13 residues. Trimming left V 3 bases short and J 2 bases short, with 7 bases between. CDR3 sequence (DNA): TGTGCCAGCAGTTTGACTTTACAAGAGACCCAGTACTTC. Protein: CASSLTLQETQYF.

As for this clonotype: Mismatch with germline at one junction end may stem from a read error. The V call is TRBV7-2, the J call TRBJ1-2; D gene uncertain. Germline CDR1 is SGHTA and CDR2 is FQGNSA. This CDR3 has 13 amino acids. The CDR3 loop reads CASTLEENYGYTF. CDR3 nucleotide sequence: TGTGCCAGCACCCTAGAGGAGAACTATGGTTACACCTTC.

Note on this clonotype: Just one base apart from a much larger clone, this may be a read error. The chain uses TRBV28 and TRBJ2-3, with D possibly being TRBD1 or TRBD2 (5 bases each). The CDR3 consists of 15 residues. From germline, CDR1 is MDHEN and CDR2 SYDVKM. The CDR3 is CTSSFSGTGTDTQYF. In nucleotides, the CDR3 is TGTACCAGCAGTTTTTCCGGGACGGGGACAGATACGCAGTATTTT.

This sequence joins TRBV12-3 or TRBV12-4 and TRBJ2-3; D is unresolved. The V and J ends lost 5 bases and 2 bases respectively, with 17 bases between them. The CDR3 is 16 amino acids. The CDR3 nucleotides read TGTGCCAGCAGTCCCCGGATTTTTCCCCCCACAGATACGCAGTATTTT. Protein sequence: CASSPRIFPPTDTQYF.

Points on this clonotype: A clone one base away is much larger, so this may be a read error. The DNA for the CDR3 is TGTGCCAGCAGTCCGTCCCGACTGGCGGGCTTGTGGGAGACCCAGTACTTC. The encoded protein is CASSPSRLAGLWETQYF. The rearrangement links TRBV6-2 or TRBV6-3 to TRBJ2-5; D perhaps matches TRBD2 (5 bases). The V end lost 5 bases, the J end lost 5 bases, and 24 bases lay between the germline ends. CDR1 and CDR2 (germline): MNHEY, SVGEGT. The CDR3 loop spans 17 amino acids.

This clonotype is deemed medium-sized (0.01 to 0.1%). The gene calls are TRBV5-1 and TRBJ2-1; 12 bases are shared with TRBD2. Germline V gene sequence: CDR1 SGHRS, CDR2 YFSETQ. The V gene end was trimmed by 7 bases and the J gene end by 3 bases; junction bases not matched to a gene: 5. The CDR3 totals 15 residues. CDR3 bases: TGCGCCAGCCAGACGACTAGCGGGGGCTACAATGAGCAGTTCTTC. Encoded protein: CASQTTSGGYNEQFF.